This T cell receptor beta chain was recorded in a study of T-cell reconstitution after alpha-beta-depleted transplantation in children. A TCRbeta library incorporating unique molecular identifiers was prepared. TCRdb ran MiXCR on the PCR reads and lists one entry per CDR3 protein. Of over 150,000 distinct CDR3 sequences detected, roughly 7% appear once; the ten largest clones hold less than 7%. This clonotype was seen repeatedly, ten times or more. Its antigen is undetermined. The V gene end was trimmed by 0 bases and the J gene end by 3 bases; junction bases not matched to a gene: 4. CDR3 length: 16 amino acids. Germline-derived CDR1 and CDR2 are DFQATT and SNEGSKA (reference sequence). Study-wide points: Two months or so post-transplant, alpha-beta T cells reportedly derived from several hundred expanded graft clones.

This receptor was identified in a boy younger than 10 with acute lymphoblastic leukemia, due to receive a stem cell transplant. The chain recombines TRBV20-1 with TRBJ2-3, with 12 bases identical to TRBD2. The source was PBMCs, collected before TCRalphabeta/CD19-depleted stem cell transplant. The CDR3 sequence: CSARDATSGGTDTQYF. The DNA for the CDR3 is TGCAGTGCTAGAGATGCGACTAGCGGGGGTACAGATACGCAGTATTTT.